What follows describes a single TCR beta chain. Beta-chain TCR CDR3 regions were amplified from RNA transcripts. RT-PCR with HTBI primers came first, then second-round multiplex PCR. TCRdb used MiXCR to reprocess the multiplex PCR reads, holding one entry per CDR3 protein. The table records hundreds of thousands of distinct CDR3 sequences, roughly two fifths of them present only once. Per germline, CDR1 SGHVS and CDR2 FNYEAQ. V lost 2 bases and J lost 4, with 15 bases in between. This CDR3 has 16 residues. Moderate-to-severe activity, CAS ≥3, NOSPECS ≥4 and duration under 3 months were recorded for donors with ophthalmopathy. This specimen comes from a study of Graves' ophthalmopathy and Graves' hyperthyroidism.

Specimen: peripheral blood. The sequence came from an adult man with Graves' ophthalmopathy. The V gene is TRBV7-6, the J gene TRBJ1-5; tentatively, D is TRBD1 (5 bases). The CDR3 bases are TGTGCCAGCAGCTTATCGGCCGTAAAGGGGAATCAGCCCCAGCATTTT. Translating gives CASSLSAVKGNQPQHF.